Below, one TCR beta chain is given with its context. These data belong to a study of CD8 T cells in ankylosing spondylitis. Quantitative 5'-RACE with molecular barcodes generated TCR beta libraries. TCRdb used MiXCR to reprocess the 5' RACE reads, holding one entry per CDR3 protein. Of roughly 190,000 distinct CDR3 sequences listed, roughly 13% are singletons. CDR3 length: 14 residues. The V end was cut by 6 bases, the J end by 1 base, with 12 bases between. Looked up from germline, CDR1 is MNHEY and CDR2 is SMNVEV (reference sequence). The sequenced sample was blood, either unsorted or a sorted T cell fraction (not recorded which). The chain links TRBV27 to TRBJ2-5; D gene unclear. The receptor comes from a male donor with ankylosing spondylitis or in good health (not recorded which). The CDR3 nucleotides are TGTGCCAGCAGCCCTTTGGACCTCCAAGAGACCCAGTACTTC. This codes for CASSPLDLQETQYF.